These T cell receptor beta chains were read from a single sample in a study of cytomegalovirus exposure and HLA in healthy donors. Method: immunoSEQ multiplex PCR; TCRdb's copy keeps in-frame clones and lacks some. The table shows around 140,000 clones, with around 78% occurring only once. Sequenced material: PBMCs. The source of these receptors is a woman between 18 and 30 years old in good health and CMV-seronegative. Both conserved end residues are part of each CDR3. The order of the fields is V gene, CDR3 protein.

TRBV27 CASSGLTGYNEQFF
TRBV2 CASSRLSSRGEQYF
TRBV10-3 CAISIQGAGQPQHF
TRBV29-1 CSAENDGTRGPPNYGYTF
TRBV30 CAWSLQIGGEQYF
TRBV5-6 CASSLRETRTDTQYF
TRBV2 CASRVGQVKDEQYF
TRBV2 CASRKDRGYSGANVLTF
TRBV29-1 CSATGLRNEQFF
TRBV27 CASSFMTGYEQYF
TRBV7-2 CASSRTRDSMNTEAFF
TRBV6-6 CASSLTDTQYF
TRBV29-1 CSVAGQGDRASGYTF
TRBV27 CASSSSGANVLTF
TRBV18 CASSPLSDRRGTEAFF
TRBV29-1 CSVGSRDTQYF
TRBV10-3 CAIRALGGRIGDTQYF
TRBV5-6 CASSSSVNEKLFF
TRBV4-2 CASSLTGIRSGANVLTF
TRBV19 CASSILAGDDYGYTF
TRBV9 CASAAGAMGFEQFF
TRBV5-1 CASSAGTASTDTQYF
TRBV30 CAWTQPVRDRGILRTEAFF
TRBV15 CATSREREHEQFF
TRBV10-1 CASSERWAGMNTEAFF
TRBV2 CASSASGFPYEQYF
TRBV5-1 CASSPKDSSVRYLPQHF
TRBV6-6 CASSLRQAYQVEKLFF
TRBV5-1 CASSLGLGQRENIQYF
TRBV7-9 CASSLRLAGNRGNEQFF
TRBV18 CASSPSAAAKNIQYF
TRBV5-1 CASSLSRRTEDGTEAFF
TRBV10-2 CASSPQTRDTEAFF
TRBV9 CASSVGGVTSGEQFF
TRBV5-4 CASSQEGAFEAFF
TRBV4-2 CASSYDRGENTEAFF
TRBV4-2 CASSQEDRVPNQPQHF
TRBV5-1 CASSRGTAGDTIYF
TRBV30 CAFGTSGAVYEQYF